The clone carrying this T cell receptor beta chain was detected a few times. Its matching antigen is unknown. The germline gives CDR1 MDHEN, CDR2 SYDVKM. The CDR3 runs 15 residues. Losses at the gene ends were 5 bases for V and 1 base for J; bases not matched to a gene: 5. The data originate from a study of blood T cells in healthy people across ages. Study-wide results and limits: Measured against age, TCR beta diversity per million T cells decreased in a roughly linear manner.

A second PCR, run for about 7 to 11 cycles, used a sample-barcoded 5' primer plus a J-beta primer mix. TCRdb re-analysed the 5' RACE reads in MiXCR, keeping a single row per CDR3 protein. This sample has around 800,000 distinct CDR3 sequences, with roughly 24% found just once. This same sample was also part of a study on T cells of mothers and their children. That source adds: Each 15 ul cDNA reaction used approximately 1.5 ug RNA; all RNA was used. Slightly, though not significantly, more overlap was seen in related than in unrelated mother-child pairs.

The V gene is TRBV28, the J gene TRBJ2-4, with 7 bases matching TRBD2. The sample taken for sequencing was blood. The TCR comes from a boy under 18 in good health. Here the CDR3 DNA reads TGTGCCAGCAGTGGGGGGGATGAGGCCAAAAACATTCAGTACTTC. Translation gives CASSGGDEAKNIQYF.